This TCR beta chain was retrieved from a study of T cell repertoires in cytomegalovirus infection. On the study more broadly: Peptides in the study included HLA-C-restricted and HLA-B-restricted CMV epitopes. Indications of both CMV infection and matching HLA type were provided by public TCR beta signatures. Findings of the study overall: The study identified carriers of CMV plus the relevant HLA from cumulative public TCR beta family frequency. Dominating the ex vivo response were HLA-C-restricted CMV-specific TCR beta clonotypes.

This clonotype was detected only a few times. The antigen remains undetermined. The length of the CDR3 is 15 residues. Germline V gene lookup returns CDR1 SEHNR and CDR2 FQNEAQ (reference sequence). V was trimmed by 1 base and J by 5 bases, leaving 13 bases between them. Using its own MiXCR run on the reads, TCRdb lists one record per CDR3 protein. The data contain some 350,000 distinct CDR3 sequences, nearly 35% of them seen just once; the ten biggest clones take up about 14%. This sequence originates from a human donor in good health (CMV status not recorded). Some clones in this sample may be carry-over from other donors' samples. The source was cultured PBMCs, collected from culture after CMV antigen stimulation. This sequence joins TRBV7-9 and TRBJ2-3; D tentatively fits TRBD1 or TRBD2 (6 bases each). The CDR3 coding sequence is TGTGCCAGCAGCTTAGACGGGGGCGCGGTAGATACGCAGTATTTT. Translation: CASSLDGGAVDTQYF.